This T cell receptor (beta chain) is from a study of post-analysis software for immune sequencing data. Presence of unique molecular identifiers characterized the TCR beta cDNA libraries. TCRdb reprocessed the PCR reads with MiXCR, giving one entry per CDR3 protein. The sample carries around 400,000 distinct CDR3 sequences, around 37% recorded once. Trimming took 1 base from V and 4 from J, leaving 14 bases between them. There are 16 residues in the CDR3. Germline V lookup: CDR1 SGHRS, CDR2 YFSETQ. This clonotype was seen only once. The antigen remains undetermined. Whole-study results and caveats: About 5 TRBV segments occurring more often in patients than controls included TRBV5-6, TRBV5-1 and TRBV20-1.

The TCR originated in a girl aged 10-17 years with multiple sclerosis. The chain uses TRBV5-1 and TRBJ1-4, with D maybe TRBD1 (6 bases). The sequenced material came from blood. The CDR3 is CASSLSPQGRNEKLFF. In DNA form, the CDR3 reads TGCGCCAGCAGCTTGAGCCCACAGGGTCGTAATGAAAAACTGTTTTTT.